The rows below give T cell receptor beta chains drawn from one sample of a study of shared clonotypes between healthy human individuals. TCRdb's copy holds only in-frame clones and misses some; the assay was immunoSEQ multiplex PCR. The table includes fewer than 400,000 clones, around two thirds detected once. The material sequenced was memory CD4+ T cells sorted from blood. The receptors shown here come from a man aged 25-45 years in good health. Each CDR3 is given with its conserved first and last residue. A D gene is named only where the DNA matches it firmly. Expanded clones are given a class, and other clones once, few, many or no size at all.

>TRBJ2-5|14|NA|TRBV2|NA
CASSVGIRKETQYF
TGTGCCAGCAGTGTGGGGATACGGAAAGAGACCCAGTACTTC
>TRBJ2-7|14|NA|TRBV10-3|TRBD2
CAISKSGRASEQYF
TGTGCCATCTCGAAAAGCGGGAGGGCTAGCGAGCAGTACTTC
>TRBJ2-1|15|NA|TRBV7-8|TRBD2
CASRQASGTYNEQFF
TGTGCCAGCAGACAAGCTAGCGGGACCTACAATGAGCAGTTCTTC
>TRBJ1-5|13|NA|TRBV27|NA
CASSLLGGGAQHF
TGTGCCAGCAGTTTACTGGGAGGAGGTGCCCAGCATTTT
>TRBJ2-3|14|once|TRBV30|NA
CAWSVGQGTDTQYF
TGTGCCTGGAGTGTAGGCCAGGGTACAGATACGCAGTATTTT
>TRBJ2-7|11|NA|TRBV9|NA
CASTRSHEQYF
TGTGCCAGCACCCGGTCTCACGAGCAGTACTTC
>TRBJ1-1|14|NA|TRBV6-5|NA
CASSLGRRGTEAFF
TGTGCCAGCAGTTTGGGGAGAAGGGGCACTGAAGCTTTCTTT
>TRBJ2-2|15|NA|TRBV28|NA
CASKLLAPDTGELFF
TGTGCCAGCAAATTATTAGCCCCTGACACCGGGGAGCTGTTTTTT
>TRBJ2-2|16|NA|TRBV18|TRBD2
CASSPPGGRDTGELFF
TGTGCCAGCTCACCACCAGGAGGGAGGGACACCGGGGAGCTGTTTTTT
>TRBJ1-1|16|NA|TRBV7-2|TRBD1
CASSSRTGWLNTEAFF
TGTGCCAGCAGCTCTCGGACAGGGTGGCTGAACACTGAAGCTTTCTTT
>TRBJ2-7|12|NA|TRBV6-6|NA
CASSSTGYEQYF
TGTGCCAGCAGTTCGACTGGCTACGAGCAGTACTTC
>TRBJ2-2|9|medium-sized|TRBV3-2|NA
CASSPRVFF
TGTGCCAGCAGCCCACGTGTGTTTTTT
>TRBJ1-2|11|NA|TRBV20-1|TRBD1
CSAVRQGGYTF
TGCAGTGCTGTAAGACAGGGAGGCTACACCTTC
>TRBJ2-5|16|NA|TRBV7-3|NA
CASSLTPRAGPATQYF
TGTGCCAGCAGCTTAACACCCCGGGCAGGTCCTGCCACCCAGTACTTC
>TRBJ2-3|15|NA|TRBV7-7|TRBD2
CASSPTSGTPDTQYF
TGTGCTAGCAGTCCGACTAGCGGGACGCCAGATACGCAGTATTTT
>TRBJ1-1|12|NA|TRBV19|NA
CASSILQGGAFF
TGTGCCAGTAGTATCCTACAGGGAGGGGCTTTCTTT
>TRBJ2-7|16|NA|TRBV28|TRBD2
CASSPAHAGGSYEQYF
TGTGCCAGCAGTCCTGCCCACGCGGGAGGGTCCTACGAGCAGTACTTC
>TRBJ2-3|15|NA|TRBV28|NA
CASSLFGLLSYTQYF
TGTGCCAGCAGTTTATTCGGACTCCTGTCTTATACGCAGTATTTT
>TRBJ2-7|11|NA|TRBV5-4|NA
CASSFNYEQYF
TGTGCCAGCAGCTTCAACTACGAGCAGTACTTC
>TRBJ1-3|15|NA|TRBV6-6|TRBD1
CASRALQGGGNTIYF
TGTGCCAGCCGTGCCCTACAGGGGGGAGGGAACACCATATATTTT
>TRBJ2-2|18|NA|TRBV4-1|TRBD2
CASSQELGLAGGPGELFF
TGCGCCAGCAGCCAAGAGCTTGGACTAGCGGGAGGCCCCGGGGAGCTGTTTTTT
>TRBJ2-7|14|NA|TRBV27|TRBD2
CASISGRPLYEQYF
TGTGCCAGCATAAGCGGGAGGCCCCTCTACGAGCAGTACTTC
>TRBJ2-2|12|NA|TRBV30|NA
CAWGWVPGELFF
TGTGCCTGGGGATGGGTCCCCGGGGAGCTGTTTTTT
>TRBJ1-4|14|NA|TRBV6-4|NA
CASTGQLYNEKLFF
TGTGCCAGCACTGGACAGCTATATAATGAAAAACTGTTTTTT
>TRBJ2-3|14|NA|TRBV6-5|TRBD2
CASRIAGWSDTQYF
TGTGCCAGCAGGATAGCGGGCTGGTCAGATACGCAGTATTTT
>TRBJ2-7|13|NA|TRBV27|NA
CASRPSLSYEQYF
TGTGCCAGCAGACCCTCCCTCTCCTACGAGCAGTACTTC
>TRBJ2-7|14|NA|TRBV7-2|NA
CASSLVGGRDEQYF
TGTGCCAGCAGCTTAGTCGGGGGTAGAGACGAGCAGTACTTC
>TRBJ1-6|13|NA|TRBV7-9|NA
CASRSGDVSPLHF
TGTGCCAGCAGGTCGGGGGATGTCTCACCCCTCCACTTT
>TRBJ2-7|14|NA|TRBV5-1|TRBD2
CASSLAAGGSEQYF
TGCGCCAGCAGCTTGGCAGCGGGAGGTTCCGAGCAGTACTTC
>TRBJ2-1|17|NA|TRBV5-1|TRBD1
CASSLSSGTGRHNEQFF
TGCGCCAGCAGCCTTTCTTCGGGGACAGGGAGACACAATGAGCAGTTCTTC
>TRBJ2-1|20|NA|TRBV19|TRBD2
CASNHQTSGIRKSSYNEQFF
TGTGCCAGTAATCATCAGACTAGCGGGATCCGGAAAAGCTCCTACAATGAGCAGTTCTTC
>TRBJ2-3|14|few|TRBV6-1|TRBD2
CASSGTITTDTQYF
TGTGCCAGCAGCGGGACTATCACAACAGATACGCAGTATTTT
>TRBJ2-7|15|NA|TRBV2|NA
CASSEFSPVSYEQYF
TGTGCCAGCAGTGAGTTCAGTCCCGTCTCCTACGAGCAGTACTTC
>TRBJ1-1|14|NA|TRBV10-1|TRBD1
CASSEVQGVAEAFF
TGCGCCAGCAGTGAGGTACAGGGGGTCGCTGAAGCTTTCTTT
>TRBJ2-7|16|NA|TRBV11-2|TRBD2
CASSTLFTSGRGEQYF
TGTGCCAGCAGCACACTTTTCACTAGCGGGAGAGGCGAGCAGTACTTC
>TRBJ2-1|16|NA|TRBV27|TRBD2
CASSPRTSGRAHEQFF
TGTGCCAGCAGTCCCCGCACTAGCGGGAGGGCCCATGAGCAGTTCTTC
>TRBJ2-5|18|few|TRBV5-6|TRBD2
CASSPLRLAGGRAETQYF
TGTGCCAGCAGCCCCCTAAGGCTAGCGGGAGGGAGAGCGGAGACCCAGTACTTC
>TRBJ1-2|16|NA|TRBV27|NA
CASSRSGGADPYGYTF
TGTGCCAGCAGCCGATCGGGAGGGGCGGATCCCTATGGCTACACCTTC
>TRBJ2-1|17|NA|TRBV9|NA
CASSDPRGGSAYNEQFF
TGTGCCAGCAGCGACCCCCGTGGCGGGTCCGCCTACAATGAGCAGTTCTTC
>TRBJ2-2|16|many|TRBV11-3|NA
CASSSTSWENTGELFF
TGTGCCAGCAGCTCCACTAGCTGGGAGAACACCGGGGAGCTGTTTTTT
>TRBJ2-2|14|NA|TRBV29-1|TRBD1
CSVSTGTNTGELFF
TGCAGCGTTTCGACAGGGACGAACACCGGGGAGCTGTTTTTT
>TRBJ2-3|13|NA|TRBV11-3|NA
CASSPRTTDTQYF
TGTGCCAGCAGCCCCCGGACCACAGATACGCAGTATTTT
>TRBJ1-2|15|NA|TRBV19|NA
CASRPPRGRDYGYTF
TGTGCCAGTAGACCCCCGAGAGGGCGGGACTATGGCTACACCTTC
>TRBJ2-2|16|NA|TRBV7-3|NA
CASSRVSTANTGELFF
TGTGCCAGCAGCCGAGTCAGTACCGCGAACACCGGGGAGCTGTTTTTT
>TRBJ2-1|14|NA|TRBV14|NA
CASSQEKTGYRQFF
TGTGCCAGCAGCCAGGAAAAGACAGGCTATCGGCAGTTCTTC
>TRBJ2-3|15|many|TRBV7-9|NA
CASSSQGSSTDTQYF
TGTGCCAGCAGCTCACAGGGTTCGAGCACAGATACGCAGTATTTT
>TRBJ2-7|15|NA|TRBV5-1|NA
CASSLAAAVTYEQYF
TGCGCCAGCAGCTTGGCCGCGGCAGTTACCTACGAGCAGTACTTC
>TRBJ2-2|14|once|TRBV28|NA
CASTELANTGELFF
TGTGCCAGCACTGAGCTGGCGAACACCGGGGAGCTGTTTTTT
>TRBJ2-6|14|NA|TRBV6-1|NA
CASSEAVGGNVLTF
TGTGCCAGCAGTGAGGCTGTGGGGGGCAACGTCCTGACTTTC
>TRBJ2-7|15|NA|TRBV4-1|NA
CASSQELTLYYEQYF
TGCGCCAGCAGCCAAGAACTAACCCTATACTACGAGCAGTACTTC
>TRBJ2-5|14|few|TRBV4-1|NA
CASSQGTIKETQYF
TGCGCCAGCAGCCAAGGGACTATTAAGGAGACCCAGTACTTC
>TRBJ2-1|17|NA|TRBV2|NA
CASSEALPGSSYNEQFF
TGTGCCAGCAGTGAAGCGCTTCCGGGGAGCTCCTACAATGAGCAGTTCTTC
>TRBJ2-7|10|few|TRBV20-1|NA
CSARDWEQYF
TGCAGTGCTAGAGATTGGGAGCAGTACTTC
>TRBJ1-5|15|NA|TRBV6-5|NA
CASSYSGAGNQPQHF
TGTGCCAGCAGTTACTCAGGGGCCGGCAATCAGCCCCAGCATTTT
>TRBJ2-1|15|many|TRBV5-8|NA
CASSPLFGGNNEQFF
TGTGCCAGCAGCCCCCTTTTTGGCGGAAACAATGAGCAGTTCTTC
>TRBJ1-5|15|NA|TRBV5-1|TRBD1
CASSQQGGVNQPQHF
TGCGCCAGCAGCCAACAGGGGGGTGTCAATCAGCCCCAGCATTTT
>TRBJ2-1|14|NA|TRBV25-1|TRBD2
CASRYAGGGNEQFF
TGTGCCAGCAGGTACGCGGGAGGGGGTAATGAGCAGTTCTTC
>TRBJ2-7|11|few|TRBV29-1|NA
CSAGDRGGQYF
TGCAGCGCCGGGGACCGAGGAGGGCAGTACTTC
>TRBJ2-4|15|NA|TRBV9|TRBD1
CASSIGQGTKNIQYF
TGTGCCAGCAGCATCGGACAGGGGACCAAAAACATTCAGTACTTC
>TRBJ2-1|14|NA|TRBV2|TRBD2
CASSESGLAIRQFF
TGTGCCAGCAGTGAATCGGGACTAGCGATTCGCCAGTTCTTC